The T cell receptor beta chain under discussion was sequenced for a study of vaccination and CD4 T cells after COVID-19. Treatment specified: 10-day PBMC culture with coronavirus spike peptide pools or control peptides (ViraFEST assay). The Oncomine TCR Beta short-read assay was applied to DNA of cultured CD4+ T cells. Using its own MiXCR run on the PCR reads, TCRdb lists one record per CDR3 protein. The table lists just over 20,000 distinct CDR3 sequences, approximately 49% of them singletons, with roughly 4.9% in the top ten. This clonotype was picked up a small number of times. What it binds is not known. V was clipped by 9 bases and J by 7 bases, with 13 bases between them. Germline values: CDR1 SGHNT, CDR2 YENEEA. This CDR3 is built from 12 residues.

The source is a human donor who had recovered from COVID-19. Sequencing was done on a sample of CD4+ T cells from blood, cultured in vitro. The chain links TRBV11-3 to TRBJ1-5, with TRBD1 as a possible D gene (6 bases). CDR3 in amino acids: CARQGCAQPQHF. The CDR3 bases are TGTGCCAGACAGGGTTGTGCCCAGCCCCAGCATTTT.